This T cell receptor (beta chain) derives from a study of T cells in Graves' hyperthyroidism and ophthalmopathy. Germline CDR1 and CDR2: SGHAT and FQNNGV. This CDR3 region has 18 residues. The V end was cut by 6 bases, the J end by 4 bases, with 24 bases between. Researchers amplified the TCR beta CDR3 regions from RNA transcripts. In the first-round RT-PCR of the TCR CDR3, the HTBI primer set was used. Each CDR3 protein gets one entry after TCRdb re-called the multiplex PCR reads with MiXCR. The data hold approximately 600,000 distinct CDR3 sequences, with around 20% observed a single time. Sequencing input: blood. The chain uses TRBV11-2 and TRBJ2-2, with D possibly TRBD2 on 5 matching bases. The source is a man aged 25-45 years with Graves' ophthalmopathy. CDR3 sequence reads: CASRPFIPGSEGTGELFF. CDR3 in DNA: TGTGCCAGCAGACCTTTTATACCGGGATCCGAAGGCACCGGGGAGCTGTTTTTT.